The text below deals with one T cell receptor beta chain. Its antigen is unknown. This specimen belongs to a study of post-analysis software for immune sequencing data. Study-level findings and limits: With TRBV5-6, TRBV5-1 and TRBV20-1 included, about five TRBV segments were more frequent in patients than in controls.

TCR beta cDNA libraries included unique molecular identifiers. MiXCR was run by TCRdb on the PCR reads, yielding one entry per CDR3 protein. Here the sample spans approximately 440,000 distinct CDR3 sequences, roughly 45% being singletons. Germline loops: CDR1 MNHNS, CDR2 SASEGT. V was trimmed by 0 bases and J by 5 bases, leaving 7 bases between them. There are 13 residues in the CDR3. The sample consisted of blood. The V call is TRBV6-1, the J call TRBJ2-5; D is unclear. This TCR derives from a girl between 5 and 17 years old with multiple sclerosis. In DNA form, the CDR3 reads TGTGCCAGCAGTGAAGCGGGCGGCGAGACCCAGTACTTC. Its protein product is CASSEAGGETQYF.